The 17 T cell receptor beta chains given below trace back to one sample, sequenced in a study of blood T cell repertoires in COVID-19. The repertoire was sequenced with immunoSEQ multiplex PCR; TCRdb's copy has only in-frame clones and lacks some. The sample has a few hundred thousand clones; approximately 83% are singletons. The sequenced sample was PBMCs or T cells enriched from blood (not recorded which). Every receptor here comes from a woman aged 50 to 60 who had recovered from COVID-19.

This clone was found once. The chain uses TRBV5-1 and TRBJ1-2; 7 bases align to TRBD1. Trimming removed 4 bases from V and 2 bases from J; junction bases left unmatched: 5. This CDR3 contains 14 residues. Per germline, CDR1 SGHRS and CDR2 YFSETQ. CDR3 region: CASSAGTANYGYTF. DNA for the CDR3: TGCGCCAGCAGCGCAGGGACAGCAAACTATGGCTACACCTTC.

The rearrangement joins TRBV18 to TRBJ2-7, with a possible D match to TRBD1 (5 bases). Germline V gene sequence: CDR1 KGHSH, CDR2 LQKENI. This CDR3 region has 13 residues. Deletions cut 2 bases from V and 3 bases from J, with 8 bases between. As DNA, the CDR3 is TGTGCCAGCTCACCAGACAGCTTCTACGAGCAGTACTTC. This encodes CASSPDSFYEQYF.

The V gene is TRBV6-1, the J gene TRBJ2-5, with a tentative D call TRBD1 (6 bases). This CDR3 has 12 residues. V lost 2 bases to trimming and J lost 5 bases, with 6 bases between them. Germline assignment: CDR1 MNHNS and CDR2 SASEGT. This chain's CDR3 is CASSERGETQYF. In DNA, the CDR3 is TGTGCCAGCAGTGAAAGGGGGGAGACCCAGTACTTC.

The chain recombines TRBV9 with TRBJ2-1, with 9 positions matching TRBD2. V was pared by 3 bases and J by 0 bases, with 4 bases of the junction left unmatched. The CDR3 length is 16 residues. CDR1 is SGDLS, CDR2 YYNGEE, per germline. The CDR3 is CASSGGLASSYNEQFF. CDR3 DNA: TGTGCCAGCAGCGGAGGACTAGCGAGCTCCTACAATGAGCAGTTCTTC. The variable domain in full, with the rest retrieved from reference TRBV9 and TRBJ2-1, is DSGVTQTPKHLITATGQRVTLRCSPRSGDLSVYWYQQSLDQGLQFLIQYYNGEERAKGNILERFSAQQFPDLHSELNLSSLELGDSALYFCASSGGLASSYNEQFFGPGTRLTVL.

The chain couples TRBV9 to TRBJ1-2, with TRBD1 matching 7 bases. With V trimmed by 4 bases and J by 4 bases, 10 bases remained unmatched. CDR3 length: 15 residues. Germline V gene data show CDR1 as SGDLS and CDR2 as YYNGEE. The chain's CDR3 is CASSQSTGKSYGYTF. Written as DNA, the CDR3 is TGTGCCAGCAGCCAATCGACAGGGAAGAGCTATGGCTACACCTTC.

In this sample, this clone turned up a few times. This specimen includes other DNA sequences encoding the same CDR3. The rearrangement joins TRBV5-1 to TRBJ2-1; 10 bases fit TRBD2. V was clipped by 4 bases and J by 0 bases; unmatched bases: 1. Germline CDR1 reads SGHRS; CDR2 reads YFSETQ. This CDR3 spans 15 amino acids. The DNA for the CDR3 is TGCGCCAGCAGCCCTAGCGGGAGCTCCTACAATGAGCAGTTCTTC. Amino acids: CASSPSGSSYNEQFF.

The genes are TRBV4-1 and TRBJ2-7; 8 bases are shared with TRBD1. J gave up 2 bases and V 3 bases, and 6 bases lay outside the gene matches. The CDR3 has 15 amino acids. Looked up from germline, CDR1 is MGHRA and CDR2 is YSYEKL. The CDR3 region is CASSHRGQGTYEQYF. In nucleotides, the CDR3 is TGCGCCAGCAGCCACCGCGGACAGGGCACCTACGAGCAGTACTTC.

This sequence joins TRBV5-4 and TRBJ2-3, with 10 bases aligning to TRBD2. The CDR3 is made up of 14 amino acids. V lost 3 bases, J lost 5 bases, and 3 bases stayed unmatched. CDR1 and CDR2 from the germline V gene are SGHNT and YYREEE (reference sequence). CDR3 nucleotides: TGTGCCAGCAGCTCAGCGGGAGGGGGAGATACGCAGTATTTT. Translation gives CASSSAGGGDTQYF. The full variable domain, rest sourced from reference TRBV5-4 and TRBJ2-3, is ETGVTQSPTHLIKTRGQQVTLRCSSQSGHNTVSWYQQALGQGPQFIFQYYREEENGRGNFPPRFSGLQFPNYSSELNVNALELDDSALYLCASSSAGGGDTQYFGPGTRLTVL.

The gene calls are TRBV5-1 and TRBJ2-2, with D maybe TRBD2 (5 bases). CDR1 SGHRS and CDR2 YFSETQ come from the germline V gene. The ends were cut back, 2 bases at V and 0 bases at J, with 5 bases in the middle. CDR3 size: 14 residues. For the CDR3, the DNA is TGCGCCAGCAGCTTCGGGACGAACACCGGGGAGCTGTTTTTT. Translation: CASSFGTNTGELFF. The full variable domain, with the rest looked up from reference TRBV5-1 and TRBJ2-2, is KAGVTQTPRYLIKTRGQQVTLSCSPISGHRSVSWYQQTPGQGLQFLFEYFSETQRNKGNFPGRFSGRQFSNSRSEMNVSTLELGDSALYLCASSFGTNTGELFFGEGSRLTVL.

The gene calls are TRBV18 and TRBJ1-6; 9 bases map to TRBD1. This CDR3 is 15 amino acids long. V was clipped by 6 bases and J by 9 bases; unmatched bases: 9. Germline V gene data show CDR1 as KGHSH and CDR2 as LQKENI. CDR3 DNA sequence: TGTGCCAGCTCCCCTGCGGGACAGGGTACTTCACCCCTCCACTTT. Translation: CASSPAGQGTSPLHF.

V gene TRBV5-1 combines with J gene TRBJ2-1; D remains ambiguous. Germline CDR1 is SGHRS and CDR2 is YFSETQ. This CDR3 region has 13 residues. Between the trimmed V and J ends, which lost 2 bases and 8 bases, there was a span of 11 bases. CDR3 DNA sequence: TGCGCCAGCAGCTTACGACAAGACGATGAGCAGTTCTTC. It is translated as CASSLRQDDEQFF.

This rearrangement joins TRBV18 to TRBJ1-1; 8 bases agree with TRBD1. CDR3 size: 14 residues. V was pared by 3 bases and J by 7 bases, with 7 bases of the junction left unmatched. The germline V gene has CDR1 KGHSH and CDR2 LQKENI. CDR3 DNA sequence: TGTGCCAGCTCACCGCAGGACAGGGCCGGTGAAGCTTTCTTT. Residues: CASSPQDRAGEAFF.

The chain carries TRBV10-3 and TRBJ2-7, with D possibly being TRBD1 (5 bases). The CDR3 has 15 amino acids. V was cut by 3 bases and J by 6 bases, with 18 bases left in between. CDR1 is ENHRY, CDR2 SYGVKD, per germline. The CDR3 spells CAISDGQKYSREQYF. CDR3 sequence (DNA): TGTGCCATCAGTGACGGACAAAAGTATTCTCGCGAGCAGTACTTC.

This chain's CDR3 is CASSYSGRAFYEQYF. The CDR3 DNA is TGTGCCAGCTCCTATAGCGGGAGGGCCTTCTACGAGCAGTACTTC. This chain connects TRBV28 to TRBJ2-7, with TRBD2 identical over 11 bases. V lost 8 bases and J lost 3; bases outside the gene matches: 9. Germline CDR1 and CDR2: MDHEN and SYDVKM. The CDR3 runs 15 residues.

The rearrangement links TRBV25-1 to TRBJ2-2; 9 bases are shared with TRBD2. V shed 1 base and J 8 bases; nucleotides not matched to a gene: 5. This CDR3 has 15 residues. Per the germline V gene, CDR1 is MGHDK and CDR2 is SYGVNS. CDR3 amino acids: CASSESGAGGGELFF. The DNA of the CDR3 is TGTGCCAGCAGTGAATCAGGAGCGGGAGGTGGGGAGCTGTTTTTT.

The V gene is TRBV6-4, the J gene TRBJ2-3; 8 bases are shared with TRBD2. In germline, CDR1 is MRHNA, CDR2 SNTAGT. The ends lost 6 bases at V and 4 bases at J; junction bases unmatched: 6. This CDR3 is 14 amino acids long. CDR3 DNA: TGTGCCAGCAGCCCGGGACTAGAGGCAGATACGCAGTATTTT. Its protein is CASSPGLEADTQYF.

The V call is TRBV19, the J call TRBJ2-7; TRBD2 might be the D (5 bases). The CDR3 is 15 amino acids. V shed 1 base and J shed 2 bases, with 12 bases lying between them. Germline V CDR1 and CDR2: LNHDA, SQIVND (reference sequence). CDR3 protein: CASSIGTSHTYEQYF. The CDR3 coding sequence is TGTGCCAGTAGTATAGGGACTTCCCACACCTACGAGCAGTACTTC.